This T cell receptor (beta chain) was found in a study of blood T cell repertoires in COVID-19. In the original analysis: Nucleated cell number was recorded as an estimate derived from reference gene primer amplification. Profiling relied on immunoSEQ multiplex PCR, and the TCRdb table lists in-frame clones only, not all of them. The V and J calls and clone size were taken over from that table, and D and trimming were inferred from the DNA. The sample consists of 310,000 or so clones, around 86% of them appearing once. The CDR3 runs to 12 residues. Trimming removed 3 bases from V and 11 bases from J, with 11 bases in between. The germline V gene encodes CDR1 MDHEN and CDR2 SYDVKM. Clinical history as reported by participants underpinned cohort assignment.

Sequencing was carried out using PBMCs or T cells enriched from blood (not recorded which). The TCR originated in a young woman who had recovered from COVID-19. This chain uses TRBV28 with TRBJ1-5, with D hard to call. This chain's CDR3 is CASSFRTRSQHF. The DNA for the CDR3 is TGTGCCAGCAGTTTCCGAACTCGGTCCCAGCATTTT.